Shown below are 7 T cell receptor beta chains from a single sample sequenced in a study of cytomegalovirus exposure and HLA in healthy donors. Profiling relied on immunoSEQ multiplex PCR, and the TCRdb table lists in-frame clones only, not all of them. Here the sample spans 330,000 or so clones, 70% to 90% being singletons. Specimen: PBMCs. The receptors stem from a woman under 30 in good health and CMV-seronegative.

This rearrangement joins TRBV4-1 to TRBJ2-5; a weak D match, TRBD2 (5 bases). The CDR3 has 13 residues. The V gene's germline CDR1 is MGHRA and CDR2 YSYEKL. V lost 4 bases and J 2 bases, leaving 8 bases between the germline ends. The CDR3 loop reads CASSPGVQETQYF. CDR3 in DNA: TGCGCCAGCAGCCCCGGGGTACAAGAGACCCAGTACTTC.

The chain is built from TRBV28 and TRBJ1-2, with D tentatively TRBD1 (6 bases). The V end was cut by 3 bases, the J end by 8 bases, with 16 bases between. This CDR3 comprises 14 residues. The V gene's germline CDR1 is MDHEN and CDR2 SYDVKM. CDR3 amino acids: CASSFMVQGWGYTF. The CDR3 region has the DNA TGTGCCAGCAGTTTTATGGTACAGGGCTGGGGCTACACCTTC.

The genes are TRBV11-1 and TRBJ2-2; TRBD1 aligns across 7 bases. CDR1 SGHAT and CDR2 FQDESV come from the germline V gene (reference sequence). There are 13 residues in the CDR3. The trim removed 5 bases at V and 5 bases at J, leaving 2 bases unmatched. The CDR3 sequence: CASSPGGTGELFF. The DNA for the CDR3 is TGTGCCAGCAGCCCAGGGGGTACCGGGGAGCTGTTTTTT.

CDR3 DNA sequence: TGTGCCAGCAGCCTAGAAGGACTAGCGGCCTACGAGCAGTACTTC. This gives the protein CASSLEGLAAYEQYF. V is TRBV5-6 and J is TRBJ2-7, with TRBD2 matching 10 bases. Germline CDR1 and CDR2: SGHDT and YYEEEE. V dropped 4 bases and J dropped 2; count of bases not matched to a gene: 6. The CDR3 contains 15 residues.

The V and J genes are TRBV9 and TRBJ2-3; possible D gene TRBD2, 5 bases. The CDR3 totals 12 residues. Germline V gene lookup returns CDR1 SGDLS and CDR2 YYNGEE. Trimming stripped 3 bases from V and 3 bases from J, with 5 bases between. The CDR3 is CASSGGTDTQYF. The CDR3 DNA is TGTGCCAGCAGCGGAGGGACAGATACGCAGTATTTT. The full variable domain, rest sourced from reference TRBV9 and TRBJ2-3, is DSGVTQTPKHLITATGQRVTLRCSPRSGDLSVYWYQQSLDQGLQFLIQYYNGEERAKGNILERFSAQQFPDLHSELNLSSLELGDSALYFCASSGGTDTQYFGPGTRLTVL.

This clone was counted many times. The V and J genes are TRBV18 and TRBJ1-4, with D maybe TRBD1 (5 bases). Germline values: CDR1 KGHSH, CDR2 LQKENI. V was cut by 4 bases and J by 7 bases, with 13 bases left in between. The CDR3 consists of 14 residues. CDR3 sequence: CASSLQVGSEKLFF. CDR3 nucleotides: TGTGCCAGCTCACTACAGGTTGGAAGTGAAAAACTGTTTTTT. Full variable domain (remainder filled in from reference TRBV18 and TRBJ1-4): NAGVMQNPRHLVRRRGQEARLRCSPMKGHSHVYWYRQLPEEGLKFMVYLQKENIIDESGMPKERFSAEFPKEGPSILRIQQVVRGDSAAYFCASSLQVGSEKLFFGSGTQLSVL.

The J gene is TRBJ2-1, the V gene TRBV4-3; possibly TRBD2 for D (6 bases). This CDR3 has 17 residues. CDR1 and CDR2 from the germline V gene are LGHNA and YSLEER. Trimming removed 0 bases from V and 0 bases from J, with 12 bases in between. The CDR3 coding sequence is TGCGCCAGCAGCCAAGATCGGGGGTCAGACTCCTACAATGAGCAGTTCTTC. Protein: CASSQDRGSDSYNEQFF.